These T cell receptor beta chains were read from a single sample in a study of CD8 T cells in ankylosing spondylitis. TCRdb analysed the 5' RACE reads with MiXCR anew, one entry per CDR3 protein. The repertoire holds about 540,000 distinct CDR3 sequences, with 9.5% to 15% as singletons. Sequencing input: blood, either unsorted or a sorted T cell fraction (not recorded which). All receptors derive from a male donor with ankylosing spondylitis. Each CDR3 is given with its conserved first and last residue. The D gene is left open where the match is weak. Not all rows give a size; the values are once, few, many and, for expanded clones, a class.

d_call,j_call,clone_size,v_call,cdr3_nt,cdr3_aa
NA,TRBJ2-1,many,TRBV5-1,TGCGCCAGCAGGGAGCGGGCCGAGTCCTACAATGAGCAGTTCTTC,CASRERAESYNEQFF
NA,TRBJ1-4,few,TRBV7-2,TGTGCCAGCAGCTTTAGGGGACAAACTAATGAAAAACTGTTTTTT,CASSFRGQTNEKLFF
TRBD2,TRBJ2-7,few,TRBV27,TGTGCCAGTAGCGCCAGGGACTACCACACCTACGAGCAGTACTTC,CASSARDYHTYEQYF
TRBD2,TRBJ2-4,few,TRBV3-1,TGTGCCAGCAGCCAAGACGCGGGAGAGGTCAAAAACATTCAGTACTTC,CASSQDAGEVKNIQYF
NA,TRBJ1-2,few,TRBV29-1,TGCAGCGTTCGGGCCAATATCGATGGCTACACCTTC,CSVRANIDGYTF
TRBD2,TRBJ2-7,NA,TRBV13,TGTGCCAGCAGCACACGTCATGGCGGGAGGGACAACGAGCAGTACTTC,CASSTRHGGRDNEQYF
TRBD2,TRBJ2-1,NA,TRBV28,TGTGCCAGCAGTTTCCGTCGGGCGGGAGTTAGGAATGAGCAGTTCTTC,CASSFRRAGVRNEQFF
NA,TRBJ2-4,few,TRBV2,TGTGCCAGCAGTGACGGGCCTTGGGGGTACTTC,CASSDGPWGYF
NA,TRBJ2-1,few,TRBV5-1,TGCGCCAGCAGCATCCTCAGCTCCTACAATGAGCAGTTCTTC,CASSILSSYNEQFF
TRBD1,TRBJ2-7,few,TRBV5-1,TGCGCCAGCAGCACCACCACAGGGGGGTACTCCTACGAGCAGTACTTC,CASSTTTGGYSYEQYF
TRBD1,TRBJ1-4,few,TRBV5-5,TGTGCCAGCAGCTCGGGACAGGGGGCGATTAATGAAAAACTGTTTTTT,CASSSGQGAINEKLFF
TRBD1,TRBJ1-4,few,TRBV7-2,TGTGCCAGCAGCGGTGGGACAGGGGGAAGTGCTAATGAAAAACTGTTTTTT,CASSGGTGGSANEKLFF
NA,TRBJ2-7,many,TRBV7-9,TGTGCCAGCAGCTCCCACGGGGCGCGGTACGAGCAGTACTTC,CASSSHGARYEQYF
TRBD1,TRBJ1-2,few,TRBV15,TGTGCCACCAGCAGCCCCGGGACAGAGCTTAACTATGGCTACACCTTC,CATSSPGTELNYGYTF
NA,TRBJ2-1,NA,TRBV2,TGTGCCAGCGGCCCGTACAATGAGCAGTTCTTC,CASGPYNEQFF
TRBD2,TRBJ2-3,many,TRBV20-1,TGCAGTGCTGCGGGACTAGCGGGAGCAGATACGCAGTATTTT,CSAAGLAGADTQYF
NA,TRBJ2-7,few,TRBV2,TGTGCCAGCAGCTTTCGGCGGGAAACGGGGGACGAGCAGTACTTC,CASSFRRETGDEQYF
TRBD1,TRBJ2-2,few,TRBV6-1,TGTGCCAGCAGCCGACAGGGTTACGTAAACACCGGGGAGCTGTTTTTT,CASSRQGYVNTGELFF
TRBD2,TRBJ2-1,few,TRBV5-4,TGTGCCAGCAGCTTGGCCCAGCGGGAGACGGATGAGCAGTTCTTC,CASSLAQRETDEQFF
NA,TRBJ1-5,NA,TRBV7-9,TGTGCCAGCAGCCCCGGGACACACAATCAGCCCCAGCATTTT,CASSPGTHNQPQHF
NA,TRBJ1-5,NA,TRBV7-8,TGTGCCAGCAGCTGGGACCAGGGTCAGCCCCAGCATTTT,CASSWDQGQPQHF
NA,TRBJ1-6,NA,TRBV7-2,TGTGCCAGCAGTTCCCCCGGGGGGGGGCGAAATTCACCCCTCCACTTT,CASSSPGGGRNSPLHF
NA,TRBJ2-1,few,TRBV24-1,TGTGCCACCAGCGGACCCAGGGCTGAGCAGTTCTTC,CATSGPRAEQFF
NA,TRBJ1-1,NA,TRBV27,TGTGCCAGCAGCCTTGGGCAGGTCTACACTGAAGCTTTCTTT,CASSLGQVYTEAFF
NA,TRBJ1-4,NA,TRBV6-1,TGTGCCAGCAGTGAAAGGGCTAATGAAAAACTGTTTTTT,CASSERANEKLFF
TRBD1,TRBJ2-4,few,TRBV27,TGTGCCACCCGACGGGGACAGGGTTCGATTCAGTACTTC,CATRRGQGSIQYF
NA,TRBJ1-2,few,TRBV9,TGTGCCAGCAGCGTATCCAGCTATGGCTACACCTTC,CASSVSSYGYTF
TRBD2,TRBJ2-1,NA,TRBV7-9,TGTGCCAGCAGCTTATTAGCGGGAGGGCCGAACAATGAGCAGTTCTTC,CASSLLAGGPNNEQFF
TRBD2,TRBJ2-1,NA,TRBV29-1,TGCAGCGCCCTTGGGGGGGAGACGGGGAGTTACAATGAGCAGTTCTTC,CSALGGETGSYNEQFF
NA,TRBJ2-5,NA,TRBV11-2,TGTGCCAGCAGCCTCAATGCCCATCAAGAGACCCAGTACTTC,CASSLNAHQETQYF
NA,TRBJ1-1,NA,TRBV20-1,TGCAGTGCGAGACCTCCCGGGGGGAGTACTGAAGCTTTCTTT,CSARPPGGSTEAFF
NA,TRBJ1-3,few,TRBV6-4,TGTGCCAGCAGTGAAGCCCCGGGGGCAACTGGAAACACCATATATTTT,CASSEAPGATGNTIYF
NA,TRBJ1-1,few,TRBV29-1,TGCAGCGTCGGTCCCGGAGGGGGGACTGAAGCTTTCTTT,CSVGPGGGTEAFF
TRBD2,TRBJ2-3,NA,TRBV2,TGTGCCAGCAGTGAACAGCGGGAGTATTCAGATACGCAGTATTTT,CASSEQREYSDTQYF
TRBD1,TRBJ1-4,NA,TRBV5-1,TGCGCCAGCAGCTTGGGCTCCCGAAGGGACAGCTCTAATGAAAAACTGTTTTTT,CASSLGSRRDSSNEKLFF
NA,TRBJ2-7,many,TRBV5-1,TGCGCCAGCAGCTTGGCCTTAGGGACAATTGACGAGCAGTACTTC,CASSLALGTIDEQYF
TRBD1,TRBJ2-4,few,TRBV5-1,TGCGCCAGCAGCTTTGGGACAGGAAAAAACATTCAGTACTTC,CASSFGTGKNIQYF
NA,TRBJ1-2,few,TRBV5-1,TGCGCCAGCAGCTTGTATGGGGGCCCAGATGGCTACACCTTC,CASSLYGGPDGYTF
NA,TRBJ1-2,many,TRBV15,TGTGCCACCAGCAGAGACGCATATGGCTACACCTTC,CATSRDAYGYTF
NA,TRBJ2-3,many,TRBV5-1,TGCGCCAGCAGGTCTGCATTGATAAATACAGATACGCAGTATTTT,CASRSALINTDTQYF
NA,TRBJ2-6,many,TRBV12-3/TRBV12-4,TGTGCCAGCAGTCGCTCTGGGGCCAACGTCCTGACTTTC,CASSRSGANVLTF
TRBD2,TRBJ2-1,NA,TRBV12-3/TRBV12-4,TGTGCCAGCAGTCGAATCCTAGCGGGAGGAGATGAGCAGTTCTTC,CASSRILAGGDEQFF